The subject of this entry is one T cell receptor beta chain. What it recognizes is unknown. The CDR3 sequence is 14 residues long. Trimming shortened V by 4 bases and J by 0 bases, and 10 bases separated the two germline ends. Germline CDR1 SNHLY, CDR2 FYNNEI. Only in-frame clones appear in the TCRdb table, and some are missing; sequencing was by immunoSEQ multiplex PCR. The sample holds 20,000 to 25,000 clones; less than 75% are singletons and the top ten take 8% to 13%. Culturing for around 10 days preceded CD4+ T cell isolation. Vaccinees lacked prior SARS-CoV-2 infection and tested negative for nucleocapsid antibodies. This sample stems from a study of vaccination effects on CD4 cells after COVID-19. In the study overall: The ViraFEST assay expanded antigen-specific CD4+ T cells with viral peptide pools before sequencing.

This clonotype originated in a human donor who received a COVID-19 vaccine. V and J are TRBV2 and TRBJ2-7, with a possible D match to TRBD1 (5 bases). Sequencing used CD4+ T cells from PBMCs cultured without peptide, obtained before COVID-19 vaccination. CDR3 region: CASSVDSPSYEQYF. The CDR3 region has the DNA TGTGCCAGCAGTGTCGACAGCCCCTCCTACGAGCAGTACTTC.